A selection of T cell receptor beta chains follows, all from one sample in a study of blood T cell repertoires in COVID-19. Profiled with immunoSEQ multiplex PCR; TCRdb holds only in-frame clones, not every one. The data show approximately 50,000 clones, more than 75% seen once. The sequenced sample consisted of peripheral blood. The receptors stem from a man between 45 and 60 years old with active COVID-19. CDR3s include the opening cysteine and the closing phenylalanine or tryptophan. Fields, in order: V gene, D gene, clone size, J gene, CDR3 length, CDR3 DNA, CDR3 protein. D genes are given only for firm matches. A clone size is listed for some rows: how often the clone was seen (once, few, many), or a class if it is expanded.

V gene: TRBV27; D gene: -; clone size: -; J gene: TRBJ1-6; CDR3 length: 16; CDR3 DNA: TGTGCCAGCAGTTCGGTCGCCCCGCGGGGGAATTCACCCCTCCACTTT; CDR3 protein: CASSSVAPRGNSPLHF
V gene: TRBV7-9; D gene: -; clone size: once; J gene: TRBJ2-5; CDR3 length: 15; CDR3 DNA: TGTGCCAGCAGCTTAGGCGGAGGTGTCCGGGAGACCCAGTACTTC; CDR3 protein: CASSLGGGVRETQYF
V gene: TRBV7-2; D gene: TRBD1; clone size: -; J gene: TRBJ1-6; CDR3 length: 15; CDR3 DNA: TGTGCCAGCAGCCCAGACCCGGGACAGGGGGTTCGGGTCCACTTT; CDR3 protein: CASSPDPGQGVRVHF
V gene: TRBV6-2/TRBV6-3; D gene: -; clone size: -; J gene: TRBJ1-3; CDR3 length: 16; CDR3 DNA: TGTGCCAGCAGTTACTCCTCGGGAGGATACGGAAACACCATATATTTT; CDR3 protein: CASSYSSGGYGNTIYF
V gene: TRBV7-9; D gene: TRBD1; clone size: -; J gene: TRBJ1-1; CDR3 length: 15; CDR3 DNA: TGTGCCAGCAGCTTATCGACAGGGGGCGAGGCTGAAGCTTTCTTT; CDR3 protein: CASSLSTGGEAEAFF
V gene: TRBV10-3; D gene: -; clone size: -; J gene: TRBJ2-1; CDR3 length: 17; CDR3 DNA: TGTGCCATCAGTGAGTCGTTTTGGGCGGGGGACAACAATGAGCAGTTCTTC; CDR3 protein: CAISESFWAGDNNEQFF
V gene: TRBV11-3; D gene: TRBD1; clone size: -; J gene: TRBJ2-7; CDR3 length: 13; CDR3 DNA: TGTGCCAGCAGCTTAACAGGGGGCGGCGAGCAGTACTTC; CDR3 protein: CASSLTGGGEQYF
V gene: TRBV6-6; D gene: TRBD1; clone size: -; J gene: TRBJ2-2; CDR3 length: 16; CDR3 DNA: TGTGCCAGCAGTTACCGTCAGACAGGGGTGGCCGGGGAGCTGTTTTTT; CDR3 protein: CASSYRQTGVAGELFF
V gene: TRBV2; D gene: -; clone size: -; J gene: TRBJ2-2; CDR3 length: 15; CDR3 DNA: TGTGCCAGCAGCCGATCCGGGACTTTCACCGGGGAGCTGTTTTTT; CDR3 protein: CASSRSGTFTGELFF
V gene: TRBV18; D gene: TRBD2; clone size: once; J gene: TRBJ2-5; CDR3 length: 14; CDR3 DNA: TGTGCCAGCTCACCGGGAACGGGAGGTGAGACCCAGTACTTC; CDR3 protein: CASSPGTGGETQYF
V gene: TRBV7-2; D gene: -; clone size: -; J gene: TRBJ2-2; CDR3 length: 13; CDR3 DNA: TGTGCCAGCGGTAGGGGGAAAACCGGGGAGCTGTTTTTT; CDR3 protein: CASGRGKTGELFF
V gene: TRBV28; D gene: -; clone size: -; J gene: TRBJ1-5; CDR3 length: 15; CDR3 DNA: TGTGCCAGCAGTTTCTTCAGGGGTATCCATCAGCCCCAGCATTTT; CDR3 protein: CASSFFRGIHQPQHF